The clone carrying this T cell receptor (beta chain) has only one observation. This CDR3 is 15 amino acids long. Germline V gene data show CDR1 as LNHDA and CDR2 as SQIVND (reference sequence). Trimming cost V 3 bases and J 0 bases, with 9 bases left between them. The data stem from a study of blood T cell repertoires in COVID-19. Study-wide context: Sources were T cells, B-cell-depleted T cells, or PBMCs; the material itself was cDNA or gDNA.

Repertoires were generated with immunoSEQ multiplex PCR, while TCRdb's copy carries only in-frame clones and drops some. Here the sample spans 250,000 to 350,000 clones, 85% to 90% being singletons. The TCR was taken from a woman aged 50 to 60 with COVID-19, enrolled during active disease. Sequencing used peripheral blood. This rearrangement joins TRBV19 to TRBJ1-3, with no clear D. CDR3 loop: CASSISSVSGNTIYF. Here the CDR3 DNA reads TGTGCCAGTAGTATTTCGTCCGTCTCTGGAAACACCATATATTTT.